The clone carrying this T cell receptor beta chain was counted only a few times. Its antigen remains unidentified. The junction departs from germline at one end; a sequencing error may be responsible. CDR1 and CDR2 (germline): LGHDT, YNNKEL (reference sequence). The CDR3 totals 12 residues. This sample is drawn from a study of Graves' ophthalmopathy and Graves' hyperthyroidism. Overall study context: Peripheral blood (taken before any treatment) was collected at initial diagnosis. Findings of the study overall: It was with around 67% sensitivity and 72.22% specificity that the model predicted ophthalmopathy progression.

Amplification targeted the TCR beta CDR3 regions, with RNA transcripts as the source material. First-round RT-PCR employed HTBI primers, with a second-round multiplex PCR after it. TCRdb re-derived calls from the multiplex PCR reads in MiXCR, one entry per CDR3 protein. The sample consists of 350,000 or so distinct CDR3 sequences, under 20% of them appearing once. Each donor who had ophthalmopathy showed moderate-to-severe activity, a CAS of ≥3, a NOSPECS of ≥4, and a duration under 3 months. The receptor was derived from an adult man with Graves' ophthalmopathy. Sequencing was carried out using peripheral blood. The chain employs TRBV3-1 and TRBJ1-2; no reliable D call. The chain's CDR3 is CANSQEPYGYTF. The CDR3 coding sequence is TGTGCCAACAGCCAAGAGCCCTATGGCTACACCTTC. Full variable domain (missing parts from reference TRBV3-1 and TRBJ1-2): DTAVSQTPKYLVTQMGNDKSIKCEQNLGHDTMYWYKQDSKKFLKIMFSYNNKELIINETVPNRFSPKSPDKAHLNLHINSLELGDSAVYFCANSQEPYGYTFGSGTRLTVV.